The 10 T cell receptor beta chains given below trace back to one sample, sequenced in a study of T cell repertoires in cytomegalovirus infection (dated by TCRdb to the late 2010s). The sample was run on an Illumina HiSeq 1500. TCRdb itself trimmed the public reads at Q25 with fastp, ran MiXCR and retained productive beta chains. Entries are consolidated by CDR3 protein sequence, retaining the most common genes and DNA. Present in this sample are about 450,000 distinct CDR3 sequences, roughly a third of which were seen just once. The ten largest clonotypes hold roughly an eighth of the sample. Sequenced: PBMCs. All receptors derive from a human donor in good health (CMV status not recorded). Some clones in this sample may be carry-over from other donors' samples.

This clonotype was picked up a small number of times. This sequence joins TRBV7-9 and TRBJ1-2; D is uncertain. Germline CDR1 SEHNR, CDR2 FQNEAQ (reference sequence). The CDR3 length is 12 residues. V lost 5 bases and J lost 7, with 11 bases in between. CDR3 protein: CASSPAPSGYTF. For the CDR3, the DNA is TGTGCCAGCAGCCCCGCTCCGAGTGGCTACACCTTC. The whole variable domain, remainder taken from reference TRBV7-9 and TRBJ1-2, is DTGVSQNPRHKITKRGQNVTFRCDPISEHNRLYWYRQTLGQGPEFLTYFQNEAQLEKSRLLSDRFSAERPKGSFSTLEIQRTEQGDSAMYLCASSPAPSGYTFGSGTRLTVV.

The rearrangement links TRBV7-2 to TRBJ1-2, with TRBD1 as a possible D gene (5 bases). Germline values: CDR1 SGHTA, CDR2 FQGNSA. This CDR3 comprises 15 residues. Trimming took off 0 bases at V and 1 base at J, with 9 bases between the two ends. This CDR3 is CASSLARGDNYGYTF. CDR3 in DNA: TGTGCCAGCAGCTTAGCGCGAGGGGATAACTATGGCTACACCTTC.

This clonotype was counted many times. The CDR3 DNA follows: TGTGCCAGCAGATACGTTAGACAAAACGGGGAGCTGTTTTTT. Translation: CASRYVRQNGELFF. The chain uses TRBV7-8 and TRBJ2-2; D ambiguous. This CDR3 region has 14 residues. Trimming pared 6 bases from V and 7 bases from J, leaving 15 bases between. Germline-derived CDR1 and CDR2 are SGHVS and FQNEAQ.

There are many counts of this clonotype. The CDR3 DNA follows: TGTGCCAGCAGCTTGGTAGGGACAGCGGGGAATGGCTACACCTTC. Translation: CASSLVGTAGNGYTF. This chain connects TRBV5-5 to TRBJ1-2; 7 bases agree with TRBD1. The V segment lost 0 bases and the J segment 6 bases; nucleotides outside the gene matches: 8. The germline gives CDR1 SGHKS, CDR2 YYEKEE (reference sequence). This CDR3 is built from 15 residues.

The sample holds a few counts of this clonotype. The genes are TRBV7-9 and TRBJ1-1; 8 bases map to TRBD1. J lost 5 bases, V lost 1 base, and 9 bases had no gene match. The CDR3 extends over 16 amino acids. The germline V gene encodes CDR1 SEHNR and CDR2 FQNEAQ (reference sequence). The CDR3 sequence is CASSLDMAGGGTEAFF. DNA for the CDR3: TGTGCCAGCAGCTTAGACATGGCAGGGGGCGGGACTGAAGCTTTCTTT.

The chain is built from TRBV6-5 and TRBJ2-7; 9 nucleotides line up with TRBD1. The V gene end was trimmed by 0 bases and the J gene end by 3 bases; junction bases not matched to a gene: 6. CDR3 length equals 16 residues. Germline V CDR1 and CDR2: MNHEY, SVGAGI. The CDR3, as DNA: TGTGCCAGCAGTTACTCGACAGGGGGGGCTTACTACGAGCAGTACTTC. Translated, it gives CASSYSTGGAYYEQYF.

The chain has TRBV7-9 and TRBJ2-6; D gene ambiguous. Trimming stripped 4 bases from V and 1 base from J, with 8 bases between. Germline assignment: CDR1 SEHNR and CDR2 FQNEAQ (reference sequence). The CDR3 extends over 15 amino acids. CDR3 region: CASSSARSGANVLTF. The CDR3 nucleotides read TGTGCCAGCAGCTCAGCCAGGTCTGGGGCCAACGTCCTGACTTTC.

V usage is TRBV20-1 and J usage is TRBJ2-5; no firm D call. The CDR3 has 13 residues. Deletions cut 0 bases from V and 2 bases from J, with 7 bases between. Germline lookup yields CDR1 DFQATT and CDR2 SNEGSKA (reference sequence). This CDR3 is CSAREFDQETQYF. Written as DNA, the CDR3 is TGCAGTGCTAGAGAGTTCGATCAAGAGACCCAGTACTTC.

The table lists this clonotype with many counts. The chain uses TRBV7-2 and TRBJ2-5; D remains ambiguous. This CDR3 is built from 12 residues. Trimming removed 5 bases at V and 4 bases at J, with 8 bases between. CDR1 SGHTA and CDR2 FQGNSA come from the germline V gene. The CDR3 sequence is CASSPERETQYF. The DNA for the CDR3 is TGTGCCAGCAGCCCAGAGCGAGAGACCCAGTACTTC.

This clonotype occurred many times. This rearrangement joins TRBV7-8 to TRBJ1-5; 10 nucleotides match TRBD1. J gave up 2 bases and V 5 bases, and 3 bases lay outside the gene matches. Germline CDR1 SGHVS, CDR2 FQNEAQ. The CDR3 loop spans 15 amino acids. CDR3 nucleotides: TGTGCCAGCAGCCAGACAGGGGGCCGCAATCAGCCCCAGCATTTT. As protein: CASSQTGGRNQPQHF.